This is a list of T cell receptor beta chains from one sample in a study of blood T cells in healthy people across ages. TCRdb reanalysed the 5' RACE reads using MiXCR and keeps one entry per CDR3 protein. The sample records 650,000 to 950,000 distinct CDR3 sequences, around 45% being singletons. The sample was blood. These receptors originate from a man between 60 and 75 years old in good health. Both conserved end residues are part of each CDR3. Fields, in order: V gene, D gene, clone size, J gene, CDR3 protein, CDR3 DNA. The D gene is left open where the match is weak. Not every row has a clone size; where given, it reads once, few, many or a size class.

TRBV5-1	-	many	TRBJ2-2	CASSRTNTGELFF	TGCGCCAGCAGCCGGACCAACACCGGGGAGCTGTTTTTT
TRBV27	TRBD1	-	TRBJ2-7	CASRDREGPREQYF	TGTGCCAGCAGGGACAGGGAAGGACCTCGAGAGCAGTACTTC
TRBV5-5	-	-	TRBJ2-7	CASEEAYWSYEQYF	TGTGCCAGCGAAGAGGCATACTGGTCCTACGAGCAGTACTTC
TRBV20-1	TRBD1	-	TRBJ1-2	CGTGTGGYTF	TGCGGCACCGGGACAGGAGGCTACACCTTC
TRBV7-2	TRBD2	few	TRBJ2-7	CASSSSGVSSYEQYF	TGTGCCAGCAGCTCTAGCGGGGTGAGCTCCTACGAGCAGTACTTC
TRBV7-2	-	-	TRBJ2-7	CASSRDGPPVYEQYF	TGTGCCAGCAGCCGTGACGGTCCTCCTGTCTACGAGCAGTACTTC
TRBV27	TRBD2	-	TRBJ2-3	CASNGGIDTQYF	TGTGCCAGCAACGGGGGGATAGATACGCAGTATTTT
TRBV12-3/TRBV12-4	TRBD1	once	TRBJ1-2	CASGSTGLLYGYTF	TGTGCCAGCGGTTCGACAGGGCTCCTCTATGGCTACACCTTC
TRBV4-3	-	few	TRBJ1-6	CASSPELTTGGSSYNSPLHF	TGCGCCAGCAGCCCAGAGTTGACGACGGGGGGGAGCTCCTATAATTCACCCCTCCACTTT
TRBV10-3	-	few	TRBJ2-1	CAISERAGLYNEQFF	TGTGCCATCAGTGAGAGGGCGGGACTCTACAATGAGCAGTTCTTC
TRBV7-2	TRBD1	-	TRBJ1-6	CASSLTTGGTYNSPPHF	TGTGCCAGCAGCTTAACGACAGGGGGCACCTATAATTCACCCCCCCACTTT
TRBV6-4	TRBD1	-	TRBJ1-2	CASGGQGANYGYTF	TGTGCCAGCGGTGGACAGGGGGCCAACTATGGCTACACCTTC
TRBV5-6	-	few	TRBJ1-2	CASSLLPQGYGYTF	TGTGCCAGCAGCTTGTTGCCCCAGGGTTATGGCTACACCTTC
TRBV5-1	-	-	TRBJ2-1	CASSSAVGSCNEQFF	TGCGCCAGCAGCTCCGCAGTGGGCTCCTGCAATGAGCAGTTCTTC
TRBV7-2	-	many	TRBJ2-3	CASSLPSTDTQYF	TGTGCCAGCAGTTTGCCTAGCACAGATACGCAGTATTTT
TRBV6-6	-	-	TRBJ2-5	CASSYSRSNRDNEQYF	TGTGCCAGCAGTTACTCGAGGTCCAACCGGGACAATGAGCAGTACTTC
TRBV7-2	TRBD2	-	TRBJ2-5	CASSPLAGGHQETQYF	TGTGCCAGCAGCCCACTAGCGGGGGGCCACCAAGAGACCCAGTACTTC
TRBV4-3	-	-	TRBJ1-5	CASSQESGGYQPQHF	TGCGCCAGCAGCCAAGAGTCGGGGGGTTATCAGCCCCAGCATTTT
TRBV7-3	-	-	TRBJ1-1	CASSPHAGNTEAFF	TGTGCCAGCAGCCCCCACGCGGGGAACACTGAAGCTTTCTTT
TRBV20-1	-	-	TRBJ2-1	CSAPHRGGVSYNEQFF	TGCAGTGCTCCCCACAGGGGAGGCGTCTCCTACAATGAGCAGTTCTTC
TRBV29-1	-	-	TRBJ2-2	CSARTDSRVPGELFF	TGCAGCGCCAGGACCGATAGTAGAGTTCCCGGGGAGCTGTTTTTT
TRBV12-3/TRBV12-4	-	few	TRBJ1-1	CASSLSTEAFF	TGTGCCAGCAGTTTATCCACTGAAGCTTTCTTT
TRBV6-1	-	-	TRBJ2-5	CASSESPVPDGETQYF	TGTGCCAGCAGTGAAAGTCCCGTCCCGGACGGAGAGACCCAGTACTTC
TRBV29-1	-	-	TRBJ2-5	CSVVRVGNNEQYF	TGCAGCGTTGTCAGGGTTGGAAACAATGAGCAGTACTTC
TRBV15	-	-	TRBJ2-5	CATSRGSSRTQETPYF	TGTGCCACCAGCAGAGGGAGTAGCCGGACACAAGAGACCCCGTACTTC
TRBV6-2/TRBV6-3	-	-	TRBJ2-1	CASSSNLYPSSYNEQFF	TGTGCCAGCAGTTCCAATTTATATCCTAGCTCCTACAATGAGCAGTTCTTC
TRBV20-1	-	few	TRBJ2-7	CSARGDMDYEQYF	TGCAGTGCTAGAGGGGACATGGACTACGAGCAGTACTTC
TRBV11-2	-	many	TRBJ2-1	CASSFGREYNEQFF	TGTGCCAGCAGCTTCGGGCGGGAATACAATGAGCAGTTCTTC
TRBV12-5	-	-	TRBJ2-7	CASGLVLTFEKYEQYF	TGTGCTAGTGGTTTGGTACTGACATTTGAAAAATACGAGCAGTACTTC